This TCR beta chain was identified during a study of CD4 T cells in relation to SARS-CoV-2 and coronaviruses. About this clone itself: Its specificity is not known.

TCRdb's table, derived via immunoSEQ multiplex PCR, lists solely in-frame clones and lacks some. The table includes about 36,000 clones, approximately 80% detected once. Study-wide points: Memory recall responses, not primary responses primed in culture, are what the assay detects.

Germline V gene lookup returns CDR1 SGHNT and CDR2 YENEEA. This CDR3 has 13 amino acids. Trimming left V 5 bases short and J 2 bases short, with 7 bases between. This chain joins TRBV11-3 and TRBJ1-3; D ambiguous. Input material: naive CD4+ T cells from PBMCs, cultured in vitro. Subset described: naive CD4+ T cells isolated by negative enrichment. The TCR sequence derives from an adult with COVID-19. CDR3 sequence (DNA): TGTGCCAGCAGCACTTCAGCTGGAAACACCATATATTTT. The encoded protein is CASSTSAGNTIYF.